The source of this TCR beta chain is a study of Graves' ophthalmopathy and Graves' hyperthyroidism (dated by TCRdb to between 2018 and 2020). As for the study more broadly: Peripheral blood was collected at initial diagnosis, prior to any treatment. In total, approximately 130 blood samples were TCR-sequenced: fewer than 50 ophthalmopathy, roughly 77 hyperthyroidism and some 17 hyperthyroidism-to-ophthalmopathy patients. After sampling, hyperthyroidism patients received methimazole starting at 30 mg daily, and ophthalmopathy patients received high-dose intravenous methylprednisolone. The study used signatures of the TCR beta repertoire to tell Graves' ophthalmopathy apart from Graves' hyperthyroidism and to predict which patients would progress to ophthalmopathy. In 6 or 7 hyperthyroidism patients, T-cell repertoires of thyroid tissue and blood were compared. The independent validation cohort included 18 to 20 hyperthyroidism patients plus 17 patients who later progressed from hyperthyroidism to ophthalmopathy. The approximately 97 discovery patients were randomly divided into training and test sets at a 7:3 ratio. A discovery set of 100 patients (43 ophthalmopathy, 60 or so stable hyperthyroidism) was enrolled to explore V-J signatures distinguishing ophthalmopathy from hyperthyroidism. General conclusions and limits of the study: Sample size was not predetermined statistically, and investigators were not blinded to group allocation. In cross-validation, the 13-signature model distinguished ophthalmopathy from stable hyperthyroidism with less than 90% sensitivity and approximately 81% specificity, while in the test set the corresponding values were around 79% and 71%. Among expanded thyroid clonotypes with frequency above 0.001, most also showed up in blood, which suggests that blood repertoires may reflect the thyroid immune response. In validation, the model predicted ophthalmopathy progression with over 60% sensitivity and 72.22% specificity; some twelve predicted patients were CT-confirmed with GO in a median of about 6.1 months.

Trimming removed 4 bases from V and 0 bases from J; the gene matches leave 9 bases unexplained. Measured from the cysteine to the phenylalanine, the CDR3 is 17 residues long. Only CDR3 DNA remains: 51 bases, in frame from the first base. TCR beta CDR3 regions were amplified from RNA transcripts for repertoire sequencing. HTBI primers and the Qiagen OneStep RT-PCR kit were used in a first-round RT-PCR, which was followed by a second-round multiplex PCR, size selection and purification. Libraries were sequenced on an Illumina HiSeq2000 using paired-end 100 bp reads. Per the original workflow: SOAPnuke was used to process the reads, removing any read that contained adapters or uncalled bases, had a mean Phred below 15, or lacked an exact match to the constant primer or identifier. COPE v1.2.5 was used to merge high-quality paired reads. Unique nucleotide sequences were defined as clonotypes and aligned to IMGT TRB V, D and J references using MiTCR v1.1. Analysis was restricted to V-J combinations with a frequency above 0.0001, which covered about 99% of repertoires. For each V-J combination, a TCR clonal expansion and chaos score was defined as F50 clonal expansion divided by the chaos observed in the TCRdist matrix. Features were reduced by Welch's t-statistics and random forest to 10 to 15 V-J combinations, which fed a naive Bayes classifier. The Morisita-Horn index was used to measure how similar the thyroid and blood repertoires were. The raw public reads went through TCRdb reprocessing: fastp at Q25, MiXCR clone calling, in-frame beta chains kept. Every entry covers one CDR3 protein and lists the most common genes and DNA from its rows. The V and J calls shown here were made by TCRdb, not taken from the authors' results. This sample comprises 150,000 or so distinct CDR3 sequences, 39% of them detected only once. The ten largest clones add up to roughly 8.9% of the sample.

Patients with ophthalmopathy had moderately to severely active disease, with a Clinical Activity Score of 3 or more, a NOSPECS grade of 4 or more, and a disease duration of less than 3 months. Anyone with other autoimmune diseases, uncontrolled infections, pregnancy or lactation was excluded from the study. Clinical symptoms, serum thyroxine, TRAb, thyroid ultrasound and orbital computed tomography formed the basis of the diagnosis. PBMCs were isolated from 8 to 10 ml of fresh peripheral blood by Ficoll-Paque density gradient centrifugation. Total RNA was extracted using Trizol reagent, and RNA quality was checked on an Agilent 2100 Bioanalyzer. Points on this clonotype: Its antigen specificity is not known. The record has no base qualities; no much larger clone is one base away.

Sequenced material: peripheral blood. This receptor was identified in a man aged 30-40 years with Graves' ophthalmopathy. Donor details come from another sample of the same person, matched by shared clones. The chain joins TRBV12-3 or TRBV12-4 to TRBJ2-5, and 9 junction bases match TRBD2. In nucleotides, the sequence is TGTGCCAGCAGTTCCGGGACTAGCATCAGGTACCAAGAGACCCAGTACTTC. This encodes CASSSGTSIRYQETQYF.